These 13 T cell receptor beta chains were all obtained from the same sample, sequenced in a study of T cell repertoires and HLA-DP antigens. Using immunoSEQ multiplex PCR, the repertoire was profiled, and TCRdb retains in-frame clones only, with some absent. The sample gives about 110,000 clones, over 90% of which show up once; 0.27% is in the top ten. Their recognized antigens are unknown. The sequenced sample was CD4+ T cells from PBMCs. The receptors come from a woman aged 18 to 35 in good health and CMV-seronegative.

This clone was seen a single time. V usage is TRBV10-3 and J usage is TRBJ1-2; no definite D call. The germline V and J ends were trimmed by 3 bases and 0 bases, with 8 bases remaining between them. CDR1 ENHRY and CDR2 SYGVKD come from the germline V gene. There are 14 residues in the CDR3. The CDR3 here is CAISDYNTNYGYTF. As DNA, the CDR3 is TGTGCCATCAGTGACTACAATACTAACTATGGCTACACCTTC.

V and J are TRBV6-6 and TRBJ2-1; 8 nucleotides match TRBD2. This CDR3 region has 15 residues. Germline V gene sequence: CDR1 MNHNY, CDR2 SVGAGI (reference sequence). Trimming removed 3 bases from V and 6 bases from J; junction bases left unmatched: 7. The CDR3 sequence is CASSYQAGVSNEQFF. DNA for the CDR3: TGTGCCAGCAGTTATCAAGCGGGAGTCAGCAATGAGCAGTTCTTC.

This chain links TRBV4-3 with TRBJ2-3; TRBD2 matches 11 bases. CDR3 length equals 16 residues. CDR1 and CDR2 (germline): LGHNA, YSLEER. V lost 2 bases and J lost 1; bases outside the gene matches: 2. The DNA for the CDR3 is TGCGCCAGCAGCCAACTACTAGCGGGGGGCACAGATACGCAGTATTTT. This codes for CASSQLLAGGTDTQYF.

The chain joins TRBV21-1 to TRBJ2-2; whether TRBD1, the table's D call, matches the DNA was not checked. TRBV21-1 is shown as a pseudogene. The CDR3 sequence is 17 residues long. The CDR3 protein is CASSNRKRDRAGGELFF. CDR3 in DNA: TGTGCCAGCAGCAACCGAAAGCGGGACAGGGCCGGCGGGGAGCTGTTTTTT.

V gene TRBV19 combines with J gene TRBJ2-1; 16 bases map to TRBD2. Per the germline V gene, CDR1 is LNHDA and CDR2 is SQIVND (reference sequence). CDR3 length equals 19 residues. V shed 3 bases, J shed 6 bases, and the junction held 11 bases outside the gene matches. The CDR3, as DNA: TGTGCCAGTAGTATCTCCGGGACTAGCGGGAGGGCGAACTCCAATGAGCAGTTCTTC. Its protein product is CASSISGTSGRANSNEQFF. Together with reference TRBV19 and TRBJ2-1, the CDR3 gives the full variable domain: DGGITQSPKYLFRKEGQNVTLSCEQNLNHDAMYWYRQDPGQGLRLIYYSQIVNDFQKGDIAEGYSVSREKKESFPLTVTSAQKNPTAFYLCASSISGTSGRANSNEQFFGPGTRLTVL.

The chain carries TRBV20-1 and TRBJ2-3, with no clear D. The germline CDR1 and CDR2 sequences are DFQATT and SNEGSKA (reference sequence). Trimming removed 6 bases at V and 3 bases at J, with 7 bases between. The CDR3 is 11 residues long. In DNA form, the CDR3 reads TGCAGTGCCAGGTTAACAGATACGCAGTATTTT. Amino acids: CSARLTDTQYF.

The J gene is TRBJ2-7, the V gene TRBV27; 10 nucleotides agree with TRBD2. The CDR3 sequence is 16 residues long. Germline CDR1 is MNHEY and CDR2 is SMNVEV (reference sequence). V lost 5 bases, J lost 6 bases, and 13 bases stayed unmatched. CDR3 loop: CASSLPAGLASCEQYF. The CDR3 region has the DNA TGTGCCAGCAGTCTTCCCGCGGGACTAGCGAGTTGCGAGCAGTACTTC.

The chain has TRBV19 and TRBJ1-2, with D perhaps matching TRBD1 (5 bases). CDR3 size: 14 residues. The V gene lost 10 bases and the J gene lost 7 bases, with 22 bases spanning the gap. Germline CDR1 LNHDA, CDR2 SQIVND (reference sequence). CDR3 residues: CAIKSGTEDFGYTF. The DNA of the CDR3 is TGTGCCATAAAATCCGGGACGGAGGACTTTGGCTACACCTTC. The variable domain in full, with the rest retrieved from reference TRBV19 and TRBJ1-2, is DGGITQSPKYLFRKEGQNVTLSCEQNLNHDAMYWYRQDPGQGLRLIYYSQIVNDFQKGDIAEGYSVSREKKESFPLTVTSAQKNPTAFYLCAIKSGTEDFGYTFGSGTRLTVV.

The V gene is TRBV7-2, the J gene TRBJ2-3; D unclear. The CDR3 length is 15 residues. Trimming stripped 1 base from V and 4 bases from J, with 12 bases between. Germline-derived CDR1 and CDR2 are SGHTA and FQGNSA. DNA for the CDR3: TGTGCCAGCAGCTTAGGGAATCGGGCGCCAGATACGCAGTATTTT. Its protein is CASSLGNRAPDTQYF.

This chain connects TRBV29-1 to TRBJ1-2; TRBD1 aligns across 7 bases. Trimming took 7 bases from V and 1 from J; bases not matched to a gene: 9. The length of the CDR3 is 14 residues. Per the germline V gene, CDR1 is SQVTM and CDR2 is ANQGSEA. In nucleotides, the CDR3 is TGCAGCGCCTCAGGGGGGAGCCTTAACTATGGCTACACCTTC. It encodes CSASGGSLNYGYTF.

CDR3 nucleotide sequence: TGTGCCAGCAGCTTAGGGAGGACAGAGAACACTGAAGCTTTCTTT. Translation gives CASSLGRTENTEAFF. The chain carries TRBV11-2 and TRBJ1-1; maybe TRBD1 (6 bases). Per germline, CDR1 SGHAT and CDR2 FQNNGV. V lost 1 base to trimming and J lost 1 base, with 10 bases between them. The CDR3 contains 15 residues.

The chain couples TRBV4-1 to TRBJ2-5; 13 bases fit TRBD2. The CDR3 sequence is 16 residues long. Germline V lookup: CDR1 MGHRA, CDR2 YSYEKL. V trimming: 6 bases; J trimming: 5 bases; junction bases outside the gene matches: 9. The CDR3 spells CASSQTSGRARETQYF. CDR3 sequence (DNA): TGCGCCAGCAGTCAAACTAGCGGGAGGGCCCGGGAGACCCAGTACTTC.

The gene calls are TRBV6-6 and TRBJ1-2, with D hard to call. CDR3 length: 13 residues. The V gene lost 4 bases and the J gene lost 2 bases, with 8 bases spanning the gap. Looked up from germline, CDR1 is MNHNY and CDR2 is SVGAGI (reference sequence). The CDR3 sequence is CASSSQDNYGYTF. In nucleotides, the CDR3 is TGTGCCAGCAGTTCTCAGGACAACTATGGCTACACCTTC.